This is a list of T cell receptor beta chains from one sample in a study of siplizumab effects on memory and regulatory T cells. Using immunoSEQ multiplex PCR, the repertoire was profiled, and TCRdb retains in-frame clones only, with some absent. The sample includes over 65,000 clones, approximately 95% of them seen just once. Sequenced: CD8+ T cells sorted from blood. These receptors all come from a human donor in good health. The CDR3 runs from the conserved cysteine through the conserved F or W. Rows give clone size only sometimes, using once, few, many, or a class for an expanded clone.

v_call	j_call	clone_size	cdr3_aa
TRBV29-1	TRBJ2-3	.	CSVPWTSGTDTQYF
TRBV10-3	TRBJ1-1	.	CAIRAQTGTEAFF
TRBV9	.	.	CASSVVASGASSYEQYF
TRBV23-1	TRBJ2-7	.	CASSQSSLELRNSYEQYF
TRBV7-8	TRBJ1-1	.	CASSGRGATEAFF
TRBV5-1	TRBJ2-2	.	CASSLNSANTGELFF
TRBV11-2	TRBJ2-2	.	CASSRPGPAAGELFF
TRBV5-5	TRBJ1-1	many	CASSLGLEGEAFF
TRBV10-1	TRBJ1-1	.	CASSESGTGGTEAFF
TRBV5-6	TRBJ2-3	.	CASSLSPRYTDTQYF
TRBV4-1	TRBJ2-5	.	CASSQLDSLQETQYF
TRBV11-2	TRBJ2-1	.	CASSLVATSSYNEQFF
TRBV27	TRBJ2-3	.	CASSFIRTSGTDTQYF
TRBV7-2	TRBJ2-5	.	CASSLVEAGDPTQYF
TRBV9	TRBJ2-3	.	CASSAEPSGSTDTQYF
TRBV7-9	TRBJ1-2	.	CASSLAVRISRITF